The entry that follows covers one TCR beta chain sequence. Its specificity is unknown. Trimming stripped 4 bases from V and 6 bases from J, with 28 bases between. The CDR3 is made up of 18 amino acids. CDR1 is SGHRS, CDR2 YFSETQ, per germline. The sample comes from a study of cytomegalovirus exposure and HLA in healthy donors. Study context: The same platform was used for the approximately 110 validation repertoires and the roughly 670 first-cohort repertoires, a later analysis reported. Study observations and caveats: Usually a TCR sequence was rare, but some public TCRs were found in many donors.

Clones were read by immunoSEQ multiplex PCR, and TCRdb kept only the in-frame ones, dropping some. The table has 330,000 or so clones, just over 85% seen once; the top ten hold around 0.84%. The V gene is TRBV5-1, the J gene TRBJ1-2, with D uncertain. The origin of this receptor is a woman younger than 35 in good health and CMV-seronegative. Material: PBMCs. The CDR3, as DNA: TGCGCCAGCAGCCAAGCTAACCTGGTAGAGGGAAGTAAAGATGGCTACACCTTC. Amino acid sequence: CASSQANLVEGSKDGYTF.